The 13 T cell receptor beta chains reported below all come from one sample, sequenced in a study. From the 5' RACE reads, TCRdb called clonotypes with MiXCR, one entry per CDR3 protein. The sample lists 35,000 to 50,000 distinct CDR3 sequences; over 20% were seen once. Treg sorting used a CD4+CD25+CD127-/low gate. Sequencing was done on a sample of Tregs sorted from a lymph node. Receptor source: a female donor with breast cancer.

This clonotype came up many times. The chain employs TRBV4-1 and TRBJ2-1, with TRBD2 matching over 7 bases. In germline, CDR1 is MGHRA, CDR2 YSYEKL. The length of the CDR3 is 15 residues. V was clipped by 1 base and J by 3 bases; unmatched bases: 3. The CDR3: CASSQVGRGYNEQFF. CDR3 bases: TGCGCCAGCAGCCAAGTGGGGAGGGGCTACAATGAGCAGTTCTTC.

The table lists this clonotype with a few counts. The chain couples TRBV5-1 to TRBJ1-5; unclear D gene. With 4 bases removed from V and 4 bases from J, the gap between germline ends came to 12 bases. Germline CDR1 reads SGHRS; CDR2 reads YFSETQ. The CDR3 runs 14 residues. This chain's CDR3 is CASSPGLENQPQHF. The CDR3 coding sequence is TGCGCCAGCAGCCCGGGGTTGGAAAATCAGCCCCAGCATTTT.

This clonotype was counted many times. V gene TRBV20-1 combines with J gene TRBJ2-7; 13 bases match TRBD2. Germline lookup yields CDR1 DFQATT and CDR2 SNEGSKA (reference sequence). The V gene end was trimmed by 0 bases and the J gene end by 0 bases; junction bases not matched to a gene: 14. This CDR3 is built from 20 residues. CDR3 region: CSARDFGLTSGRRGSYEQYF. Written as DNA, the CDR3 is TGCAGTGCTAGAGATTTCGGATTGACTAGCGGGAGGAGGGGCTCCTACGAGCAGTACTTC.

This clonotype appeared a few times. This rearrangement joins TRBV12-3 or TRBV12-4 to TRBJ1-1; 8 bases are shared with TRBD1. Trimming took 5 bases from V and 4 from J; bases not matched to a gene: 0. This CDR3 is built from 12 residues. The CDR3 is CASSTGGTEAFF. The CDR3 DNA reads TGTGCCAGCAGTACAGGGGGCACTGAAGCTTTCTTT.

The table lists this clonotype with many counts. The CDR3 DNA is TGTGCCAGCAGTTTAGTTTCTAGCAATCAGCCCCAGCATTTT. Translation: CASSLVSSNQPQHF. This chain joins TRBV27 and TRBJ1-5; no clear D gene. This CDR3 has 14 residues. Germline CDR1 and CDR2: MNHEY and SMNVEV (reference sequence). Trimming took 2 bases from V and 0 from J, leaving 5 bases between them.

At least ten counts were recorded for this clonotype. This rearrangement joins TRBV28 to TRBJ2-5, with 7 bases that match TRBD2. Per germline, CDR1 MDHEN and CDR2 SYDVKM. The CDR3 length is 17 residues. V shed 9 bases and J 2 bases; nucleotides not matched to a gene: 18. The CDR3 region has the DNA TGTGCCAGTAAACGCCCCCCCGCTAGCGGAGGGCAAGAGACCCAGTACTTC. Its translation is CASKRPPASGGQETQYF.

About this clonotype itself: An end of the junction differs from the germline gene, which may be a read error. The rearrangement links TRBV6-5 to TRBJ2-7, with TRBD1 matching 7 bases. Looked up from germline, CDR1 is MNHEY and CDR2 is SVGAGI. This CDR3 region has 12 residues. The CDR3 loop is CTSSFTGDEQYF. The CDR3 DNA sequence: TGTACCAGCAGTTTCACAGGGGACGAGCAGTACTTC.

The chain links TRBV7-6 to TRBJ2-1, with D possibly being TRBD2 (6 bases). This CDR3 has 16 residues. CDR1 is SGHVS, CDR2 FNYEAQ, per germline. V lost 1 base to trimming and J lost 10 bases, with 20 bases between them. The CDR3 DNA is TGTGCCAGCAGCTTAGGGAATTCGGGTAGCGGAGGAGAGCAGTTCTTC. It is translated as CASSLGNSGSGGEQFF.

The rearrangement uses TRBV6-6 and TRBJ2-6; no clear D. Germline CDR1 and CDR2: MNHNY and SVGAGI (reference sequence). Trimming took off 6 bases at V and 4 bases at J, with 16 bases between the two ends. This CDR3 has 16 amino acids. CDR3 protein: CASSAQPPVGANVLTF. DNA for the CDR3: TGTGCCAGCAGCGCGCAACCCCCGGTGGGGGCCAACGTCCTGACTTTC.

V gene TRBV27 combines with J gene TRBJ1-3; 8 bases are a match to TRBD1. This CDR3 spans 15 amino acids. Germline V gene lookup returns CDR1 MNHEY and CDR2 SMNVEV (reference sequence). V lost 5 bases to trimming and J lost 3 bases; unmatched junction nucleotides: 6. The CDR3 is CASSVGQGLGNTIYF. Written as DNA, the CDR3 is TGTGCCAGCAGTGTAGGACAGGGTCTTGGAAACACCATATATTTT.

A few counts support this clonotype. CDR3 DNA: TGTGCCAGCAGTTCTCTCGGGACAGGGTCCCACGAGCAGTACTTC. It translates to CASSSLGTGSHEQYF. The chain links TRBV12-3 or TRBV12-4 to TRBJ2-7; 9 positions match TRBD1. The CDR3 has 15 amino acids. After removal of 4 bases from V and 5 bases from J, the junction contained 9 bases not matched to a gene.

There are many counts of this clonotype. The chain joins TRBV7-3 to TRBJ2-7; possibly TRBD1 for D (5 bases). In germline, CDR1 is SGHTA, CDR2 FQGTGA. This CDR3 spans 13 amino acids. The V and J ends lost 4 bases and 3 bases respectively, with 10 bases between them. CDR3: CASSSPDSYEQYF. The CDR3, as DNA: TGTGCCAGCAGCTCCCCCGACAGCTACGAGCAGTACTTC.

This clonotype showed up many times. The V and J genes are TRBV7-9 and TRBJ2-1, with TRBD2 as a possible D gene (5 bases). The CDR3 extends over 14 amino acids. V dropped 5 bases and J dropped 5 bases, with 13 bases sitting between them. Germline-derived CDR1 and CDR2 are SEHNR and FQNEAQ (reference sequence). CDR3 protein: CASSKMTGNNEQFF. The CDR3 bases are TGTGCCAGCAGCAAAATGACGGGAAACAATGAGCAGTTCTTC. Full variable domain (missing parts from reference TRBV7-9 and TRBJ2-1): DTGVSQNPRHKITKRGQNVTFRCDPISEHNRLYWYRQTLGQGPEFLTYFQNEAQLEKSRLLSDRFSAERPKGSFSTLEIQRTEQGDSAMYLCASSKMTGNNEQFFGPGTRLTVL.